One and the same sample provided the 15 T cell receptor beta chains below, sequenced in a study of cytomegalovirus exposure and HLA in healthy donors. PCR amplification relied on 60 Vbeta primers (plus 13 Jbeta primers). Clones were sequenced by immunoSEQ multiplex PCR, and TCRdb holds only the in-frame ones, with some missing. The table shows more than 150,000 clones, with about 86% occurring only once. Sequencing used PBMCs. Receptors were obtained from a woman in her 30s in good health and CMV-seronegative.

This chain links TRBV5-8 with TRBJ2-5; possible D gene TRBD2, 6 bases. The last part of the DNA fits TRBJ2-7 better; the J call may be wrong. Germline V lookup: CDR1 SGHTS, CDR2 YDEGEE. The CDR3 extends over 14 amino acids. The CDR3 protein is CASSYGGRYYEQYF. CDR3 in DNA: TGTGCCAGCAGCTACGGTGGGAGGTACTACGAGCAGTACTTC.

V usage is TRBV5-5 and J usage is TRBJ1-5, with D uncertain. Germline V gives CDR1 SGHKS, CDR2 YYEKEE (reference sequence). Trimming removed 1 base at V and 0 bases at J, with 14 bases between. CDR3 size: 17 residues. The CDR3 reads CASSLHTSSYSNQPQHF. CDR3 bases: TGTGCCAGCAGCTTGCATACCAGTTCTTATAGCAATCAGCCCCAGCATTTT.

The rearrangement joins TRBV28 to TRBJ2-3; 8 bases are a match to TRBD1. There are 15 residues in the CDR3. Germline-derived CDR1 and CDR2 are MDHEN and SYDVKM. The V segment lost 6 bases and the J segment 4 bases; nucleotides outside the gene matches: 9. In DNA, the CDR3 is TGTGCCAGCAGCCCCGGACAGGGAAAATCAGATACGCAGTATTTT. Its protein product is CASSPGQGKSDTQYF.

The chain links TRBV2 to TRBJ2-1; D not certain. This CDR3 is built from 13 residues. Germline V gene lookup returns CDR1 SNHLY and CDR2 FYNNEI. Trimming took off 6 bases at V and 5 bases at J, with 11 bases between the two ends. The DNA for the CDR3 is TGTGCCAGCAGGGTTAACGTAGACAATGAGCAGTTCTTC. This sequence encodes CASRVNVDNEQFF. The full variable domain, rest sourced from reference TRBV2 and TRBJ2-1, is EPEVTQTPSHQVTQMGQEVILRCVPISNHLYFYWYRQILGQKVEFLVSFYNNEISEKSEIFDDQFSVERPDGSNFTLKIRSTKLEDSAMYFCASRVNVDNEQFFGPGTRLTVL.

V is TRBV2 and J is TRBJ1-1, with TRBD1 as a possible D gene (5 bases). Germline V gene data show CDR1 as SNHLY and CDR2 as FYNNEI. The CDR3 is made up of 14 amino acids. V lost 6 bases and J lost 5, with 16 bases in between. CDR3 residues: CASRETRGGTEAFF. The CDR3 bases are TGTGCCAGCAGGGAGACAAGGGGTGGGACTGAAGCTTTCTTT.

The rearrangement links TRBV6-5 to TRBJ1-2; D not certain. Trimming removed 5 bases from V and 4 bases from J, with 14 bases in between. From germline, CDR1 is MNHEY and CDR2 SVGAGI. This CDR3 is built from 14 residues. The CDR3 here is CASSENRVLYGYTF. In DNA form, the CDR3 reads TGTGCCAGCAGTGAAAACCGGGTACTCTATGGCTACACCTTC.

The chain recombines TRBV6-5 with TRBJ1-2, with D unresolved. The CDR3 extends over 14 amino acids. V lost 7 bases and J 5 bases, leaving 17 bases between the germline ends. Looked up from germline, CDR1 is MNHEY and CDR2 is SVGAGI. CDR3 in amino acids: CASTPTWGGYGYTF. In nucleotides, the CDR3 is TGTGCCAGCACCCCTACCTGGGGAGGGTATGGCTACACCTTC.

The chain uses TRBV29-1 and TRBJ1-2; TRBD1 agrees at 11 bases. This CDR3 is 15 amino acids long. Germline assignment: CDR1 SQVTM and CDR2 ANQGSEA. After removal of 6 bases from V and 3 bases from J, the junction contained 9 bases not matched to a gene. CDR3 sequence (DNA): TGCAGCGTCCCCGGGACAGGGGGAAGAGACTATGGCTACACCTTC. It translates to CSVPGTGGRDYGYTF.

This chain joins TRBV5-8 and TRBJ1-5; D is unclear. Deletions cut 0 bases from V and 0 bases from J, with 7 bases between. This CDR3 is built from 15 residues. In germline, CDR1 is SGHTS, CDR2 YDEGEE. This CDR3 is CASSLAGYSNQPQHF. CDR3 nucleotides: TGTGCCAGCAGCTTGGCGGGGTATAGCAATCAGCCCCAGCATTTT.

The V and J genes are TRBV19 and TRBJ2-1; 10 bases are shared with TRBD2. CDR1 is LNHDA and CDR2 is SQIVND in the germline V gene (reference sequence). With V trimmed by 5 bases and J by 7 bases, 8 bases remained unmatched. The CDR3 has 15 amino acids. The CDR3 nucleotides read TGTGCCAGTAGTCAAGCGGGAGGGCCTCTGAATGAGCAGTTCTTC. It codes for CASSQAGGPLNEQFF.

The rearrangement joins TRBV5-1 to TRBJ2-3, with 9 bases lining up with TRBD1. V lost 4 bases to trimming and J lost 14 bases; unmatched junction nucleotides: 11. This CDR3 has 13 residues. Per germline, CDR1 SGHRS and CDR2 YFSETQ. Here the CDR3 reads CASSQQGAGVTYF. The CDR3 nucleotides are TGCGCCAGCAGCCAACAGGGGGCCGGAGTTACGTATTTT. The full variable domain, rest sourced from reference TRBV5-1 and TRBJ2-3, is KAGVTQTPRYLIKTRGQQVTLSCSPISGHRSVSWYQQTPGQGLQFLFEYFSETQRNKGNFPGRFSGRQFSNSRSEMNVSTLELGDSALYLCASSQQGAGVTYFGPGTRLTVL.

This clone appeared once. The CDR3 region has the DNA TGTGCCAGCAGGGGACGCGGGACGGCAACTCGTAGCTATGGCTACACCTTC. Its translation: CASRGRGTATRSYGYTF. The rearrangement uses TRBV28 and TRBJ1-2; perhaps TRBD1 as D (5 bases). The CDR3 has 17 residues. CDR1 is MDHEN and CDR2 is SYDVKM in the germline V gene. The germline V and J ends were trimmed by 6 bases and 4 bases, with 24 bases remaining between them.

This rearrangement joins TRBV2 to TRBJ1-5, with 7 bases matching TRBD1. Germline V gives CDR1 SNHLY, CDR2 FYNNEI. The CDR3 length is 12 residues. V was clipped by 11 bases and J by 4 bases; unmatched bases: 5. The CDR3 DNA reads TGTGCCGGCGGGACAGATAATCAGCCCCAGCATTTT. As protein: CAGGTDNQPQHF. The full variable domain, rest sourced from reference TRBV2 and TRBJ1-5, is EPEVTQTPSHQVTQMGQEVILRCVPISNHLYFYWYRQILGQKVEFLVSFYNNEISEKSEIFDDQFSVERPDGSNFTLKIRSTKLEDSAMYFCAGGTDNQPQHFGDGTRLSIL.

The V call is TRBV5-6, the J call TRBJ2-1; D call uncertain. The germline V and J ends were trimmed by 5 bases and 6 bases, with 21 bases remaining between them. Germline-derived CDR1 and CDR2 are SGHDT and YYEEEE. The CDR3 spans 16 residues. The CDR3 DNA reads TGTGCCAGCAGTTACCTCGTGCCAAAAATCGGCAATGAGCAGTTCTTC. Protein sequence: CASSYLVPKIGNEQFF. Full variable domain (outside the CDR3, taken from reference TRBV5-6 and TRBJ2-1): DAGVTQSPTHLIKTRGQQVTLRCSPKSGHDTVSWYQQALGQGPQFIFQYYEEEERQRGNFPDRFSGHQFPNYSSELNVNALLLGDSALYLCASSYLVPKIGNEQFFGPGTRLTVL.

This clone was found once. The chain carries TRBV6-1 and TRBJ1-2, with no clear D. CDR3 size: 14 residues. Between the trimmed V and J ends, which lost 2 bases and 5 bases, there was a span of 12 bases. In germline, CDR1 is MNHNS, CDR2 SASEGT. The CDR3 sequence is CASSESGPGYGYTF. The CDR3 DNA sequence: TGTGCCAGCAGTGAATCGGGTCCGGGATATGGCTACACCTTC.